The 2 T cell receptor beta chains below all came from one sample that was sequenced in a study of blood T cell repertoires in COVID-19. Assay used: immunoSEQ multiplex PCR; TCRdb lists only in-frame clones, some missing. Of fewer than 150,000 clones detected, around 78% appear once; the ten largest clones hold about 2.3%. The source material was peripheral blood. The receptors here all came from a man in his sixties or seventies with acute or convalescent COVID-19.

The chain employs TRBV6-5 and TRBJ2-3, with 8 bases aligning to TRBD2. Germline loops: CDR1 MNHEY, CDR2 SVGAGI. The junction had 3 bases not matched to a gene; V was cut back by 4 bases and J by 0 bases. CDR3 length equals 15 residues. The CDR3 DNA reads TGTGCCAGCAGTTTAGCGGGGACTAGCACAGATACGCAGTATTTT. It yields the protein CASSLAGTSTDTQYF.

This clone has a handful of counts. This chain joins TRBV7-9 and TRBJ1-2; D may be TRBD1 (5 bases). Germline values: CDR1 SEHNR, CDR2 FQNEAQ (reference sequence). This CDR3 has 11 amino acids. Between the trimmed V and J ends, which lost 6 bases and 7 bases, there was a span of 9 bases. Written as DNA, the CDR3 is TGTGCCAGCAGTTCAGGGTTTGGCTACACCTTC. Translation gives CASSSGFGYTF.